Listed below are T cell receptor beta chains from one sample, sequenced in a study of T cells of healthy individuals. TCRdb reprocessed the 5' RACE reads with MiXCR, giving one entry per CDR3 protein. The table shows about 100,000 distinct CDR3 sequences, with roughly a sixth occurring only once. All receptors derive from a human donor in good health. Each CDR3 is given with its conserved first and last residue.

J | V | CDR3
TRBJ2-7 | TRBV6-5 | CASSRGGDNEQYF
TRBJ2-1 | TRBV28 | CATLSRGYSYNEQFF
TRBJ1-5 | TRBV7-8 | CASSLARRGDQPQHF
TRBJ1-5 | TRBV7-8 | CASRQSDLGNQPQHF
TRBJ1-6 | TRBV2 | CARNAGQYNSPLHF
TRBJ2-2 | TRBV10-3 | CAISEGGSNTGELFF
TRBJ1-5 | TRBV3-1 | CASSQGLGGSNQPQHF
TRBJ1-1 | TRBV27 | CASSPGTSGTEAFF
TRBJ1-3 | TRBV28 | CASTARWVGGPGNTIYF
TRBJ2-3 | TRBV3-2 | CARRLADTQYF
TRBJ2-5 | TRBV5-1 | CASSLRQLETQYF
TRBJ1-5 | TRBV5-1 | CASSLAPGVGQPQHF
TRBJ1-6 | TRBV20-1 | CSASPPARIYNSPLHF
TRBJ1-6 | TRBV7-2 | CASSPWTDNSPLHF
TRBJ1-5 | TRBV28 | CASRDRGNQPQHF
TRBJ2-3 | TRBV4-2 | CASSQAVGDTDTQYF
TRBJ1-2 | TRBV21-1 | CASSKSGDYGYTF